The clone carrying this T cell receptor (beta chain) appeared a few times. Antigen unknown. With the Oncomine TCR Beta short-read assay, DNA from cultured CD4+ T cells was sequenced. TCRdb reanalysed the PCR reads using MiXCR and keeps one entry per CDR3 protein. The table includes about 20,000 distinct CDR3 sequences, just under 55% detected once. The data were taken from a study of vaccination and CD4 T cells after COVID-19. Across the study: Control cultures used a CEFX viral epitope pool, an HIV-1 Nef peptide pool, or no peptide.

The treatment was: roughly 11-day PBMC culture with coronavirus spike peptide pools or control peptides (ViraFEST assay). The CDR3 covers 16 residues. The J segment lost 0 bases and the V segment lost 6 bases, leaving 7 bases of the junction unmatched. CDR1 and CDR2 (germline): MDHEN, SYDVKM. Sequenced: CD4+ T cells from blood, cultured in vitro. This receptor was taken from a human donor who had recovered from COVID-19. The chain recombines TRBV28 with TRBJ1-1, with 10 bases matching TRBD1. CDR3 nucleotides: TGTGCCAGCAGACACCGACAGGGGGCCTTGAACACTGAAGCTTTCTTT. It translates to CASRHRQGALNTEAFF.